The 17 T cell receptor beta chains given below trace back to one sample, sequenced in a study of CD8 T cells in Susac syndrome. It was with random hexamers that about 0.45 to 1 ug RNA was reverse transcribed. TCRdb reanalysed the immunoSEQ multiplex PCR reads using MiXCR and keeps one entry per CDR3 protein. The table lists roughly 180,000 distinct CDR3 sequences, over 85% of them singletons. The sequencing sample was made of CD4+ T cells from PBMCs. These TCRs come from a human donor in good health.

This chain joins TRBV3-1 and TRBJ2-3; 7 nucleotides match TRBD1. The CDR3 covers 16 residues. The V and J ends lost 4 bases and 4 bases, in that order; junction bases with no gene match: 11. Germline lookup yields CDR1 LGHDT and CDR2 YNNKEL (reference sequence). In nucleotides, the CDR3 is TGTGCCAGCAGCCCGAAGACAGGGCCGGGACCAGATACGCAGTATTTT. Its protein product is CASSPKTGPGPDTQYF.

The gene calls are TRBV25-1 and TRBJ2-3, with 7 bases lining up with TRBD2. V shed 1 base, J shed 5 bases, and the junction held 3 bases outside the gene matches. CDR3 length: 14 residues. Germline CDR1 is MGHDK and CDR2 is SYGVNS. The CDR3 nucleotides read TGTGCCAGCAGTGAATTGTCTAGCGGAGATACGCAGTATTTT. Translating gives CASSELSSGDTQYF.

The rearrangement links TRBV20-1 to TRBJ2-1; 14 bases fit TRBD2. From germline, CDR1 is DFQATT and CDR2 SNEGSKA (reference sequence). This CDR3 region has 15 residues. V dropped 3 bases and J dropped 4; count of bases not matched to a gene: 2. CDR3 loop: CSASGTSGRYNEQFF. The CDR3 DNA is TGCAGTGCTAGCGGGACTAGCGGGAGATACAATGAGCAGTTCTTC.

This clonotype was observed once. The CDR3 protein is CAWSVTAGNTEAFF. The CDR3 bases are TGTGCCTGGAGTGTAACGGCGGGGAACACTGAAGCTTTCTTT. The chain carries TRBV30 and TRBJ1-1, with no clear D. The CDR3 is 14 residues long. Deletions cut 0 bases from V and 1 base from J, with 9 bases between. Germline CDR1 reads GTSNPN; CDR2 reads SVGIG (reference sequence).

The chain employs TRBV20-1 and TRBJ2-7; 7 nucleotides agree with TRBD2. V lost 0 bases, J lost 8 bases, and 10 bases stayed unmatched. The germline V gene encodes CDR1 DFQATT and CDR2 SNEGSKA (reference sequence). The CDR3 extends over 14 amino acids. This CDR3 is CSARDRMRERQQYF. As DNA, the CDR3 is TGCAGTGCTAGAGATCGGATGCGGGAGCGGCAGCAGTACTTC.

The J gene is TRBJ1-1, the V gene TRBV4-3, with D possibly being TRBD1 (6 bases). The ends were cut back, 0 bases at V and 10 bases at J, with 12 bases in the middle. Germline V gives CDR1 LGHNA, CDR2 YSLEER. The CDR3 covers 13 residues. The CDR3 spells CASSQDRQGRAFF. CDR3 in DNA: TGCGCCAGCAGCCAAGATCGGCAGGGGCGAGCTTTCTTT.

The chain is built from TRBV12-3 or TRBV12-4 and TRBJ1-1; D remains ambiguous. There are 13 residues in the CDR3. The V and J ends lost 1 base and 9 bases respectively, with 12 bases between them. CDR3 in amino acids: CASSLGVELKAFF. The CDR3 DNA is TGTGCCAGCAGTTTAGGGGTAGAGTTGAAAGCTTTCTTT.

The J gene is TRBJ1-2, the V gene TRBV29-1; D might be TRBD1 (5 bases). The CDR3 spans 14 residues. Trimming stripped 3 bases from V and 8 bases from J, with 19 bases between. Germline-derived CDR1 and CDR2 are SQVTM and ANQGSEA. Written as DNA, the CDR3 is TGCAGCGTTGAGATGGGGAGAGGGGTTGGGGGCTACACCTTC. It translates to CSVEMGRGVGGYTF.

The genes are TRBV23-1 and TRBJ1-3; tentatively, D is TRBD1 (6 bases). TRBV23-1 is placed among ORFs of uncertain function. This CDR3 comprises 16 residues. Deletions cut 3 bases from V and 0 bases from J, with 12 bases between. CDR3 amino acids: CASSQPDRPSGNTIYF. The CDR3 bases are TGCGCCAGCAGTCAGCCGGACAGACCCTCTGGAAACACCATATATTTT.

The V and J genes are TRBV9 and TRBJ1-2; 9 bases are a match to TRBD1. Per germline, CDR1 SGDLS and CDR2 YYNGEE. This CDR3 region has 11 residues. V trimming: 7 bases; J trimming: 5 bases; junction bases outside the gene matches: 0. CDR3 residues: CASGQGYGYTF. The CDR3 DNA sequence: TGTGCCAGCGGACAGGGGTATGGCTACACCTTC. Full variable domain (missing parts from reference TRBV9 and TRBJ1-2): DSGVTQTPKHLITATGQRVTLRCSPRSGDLSVYWYQQSLDQGLQFLIQYYNGEERAKGNILERFSAQQFPDLHSELNLSSLELGDSALYFCASGQGYGYTFGSGTRLTVV.

The chain's CDR3 is CSALITAPPAEQYF. The CDR3 nucleotides read TGCAGCGCACTTATAACTGCTCCTCCCGCCGAGCAGTACTTC. This rearrangement joins TRBV29-1 to TRBJ2-7; D remains ambiguous. The CDR3 has 14 amino acids. Deletions cut 7 bases from V and 6 bases from J, with 22 bases between. Germline V gene data show CDR1 as SQVTM and CDR2 as ANQGSEA.

The chain employs TRBV24-1 and TRBJ2-1, with D perhaps given as TRBD1 or TRBD2 (5 bases each). Germline CDR1 KGHDR, CDR2 SFDVKD. The V end was cut by 6 bases, the J end by 13 bases, with 12 bases between. The CDR3 spans 11 residues. The DNA for the CDR3 is TGTGCCACCAGTACCGGGACGCTTCAGTTCTTC. This translates into CATSTGTLQFF.

The rearrangement uses TRBV30 and TRBJ1-3; D is uncertain. The CDR3 is 12 amino acids. From germline, CDR1 is GTSNPN and CDR2 SVGIG (reference sequence). The V gene lost 1 base and the J gene lost 6 bases, with 7 bases spanning the gap. The CDR3 here is CAWSAVPNTIYF. CDR3 DNA sequence: TGTGCCTGGAGTGCCGTTCCAAACACCATATATTTT.

This clonotype was recorded only once. The chain couples TRBV3-1 to TRBJ2-2; D is unclear. The CDR3 extends over 15 amino acids. The ends were cut back, 0 bases at V and 4 bases at J, with 9 bases in the middle. The germline gives CDR1 LGHDT, CDR2 YNNKEL (reference sequence). In DNA form, the CDR3 reads TGTGCCAGCAGCCAAGATGTAGGGTCCACCGGGGAGCTGTTTTTT. This sequence encodes CASSQDVGSTGELFF.

This chain uses TRBV20-1 with TRBJ2-1; D gene ambiguous. CDR1 and CDR2 from the germline V gene are DFQATT and SNEGSKA (reference sequence). Trimming stripped 3 bases from V and 8 bases from J, with 8 bases between. This CDR3 has 11 residues. Here the CDR3 DNA reads TGCAGTGCTAGTCGGCCATATGAGCAGTTCTTC. Its protein is CSASRPYEQFF.

J is TRBJ2-7 and V is TRBV27, with D perhaps being TRBD1 or TRBD2 (5 bases each). This CDR3 has 15 amino acids. Trimming shortened V by 2 bases and J by 6 bases, and 17 bases separated the two germline ends. Per the germline V gene, CDR1 is MNHEY and CDR2 is SMNVEV (reference sequence). The chain's CDR3 is CASSLGPGPLSEQYF. CDR3 DNA: TGTGCCAGCAGTTTAGGGCCGGGGCCCTTGTCCGAGCAGTACTTC.

This rearrangement joins TRBV30 to TRBJ1-1; D uncertain. Between the trimmed V and J ends, which lost 3 bases and 10 bases, there was a span of 15 bases. CDR3 size: 12 residues. Per the germline V gene, CDR1 is GTSNPN and CDR2 is SVGIG (reference sequence). The CDR3 here is CAWSDRSNTAFF. CDR3 nucleotide sequence: TGTGCCTGGAGCGACCGGAGTAACACAGCTTTCTTT.